This TCR beta chain stems from a study of blood T cell repertoires in COVID-19. Sequencing used immunoSEQ multiplex PCR; TCRdb keeps in-frame clones, though not all of them. The sample holds under 300,000 clones, 75% to 90% seen once. This CDR3 is 20 amino acids long. Germline V gene sequence: CDR1 SGHRS, CDR2 YFSETQ. The V and J ends lost 2 bases and 0 bases, in that order; junction bases with no gene match: 19. The clonotype was recovered from a woman aged 65 to 85 with COVID-19, enrolled during active disease. Sequencing was done on a sample of peripheral blood. The chain joins TRBV5-1 to TRBJ1-2; 7 bases fit TRBD1. Here the CDR3 reads CASSFTTGALIRDPNYGYTF. The CDR3 nucleotides are TGCGCCAGCAGCTTTACTACAGGGGCCCTCATTCGGGATCCTAACTATGGCTACACCTTC.